This TCR beta chain was profiled in a study of beta chain features in type 1 diabetes. In the study overall: All samples yielded 100 million to 140 million examined sorted cells.

The authors reverse transcribed all of the isolated RNA, so sequencing captured expressed TCRB transcripts. An average of around 3.5 million reads was obtained for naive, central memory and regulatory T cell samples. Assay: immunoSEQ multiplex PCR; the TCRdb copy retains only in-frame clones and omits some. Here the sample spans hundreds of thousands of clones, about 70% being singletons. The authors obtained over 95% purity in all sorted populations. V shed 0 bases and J 0 bases; nucleotides not matched to a gene: 4. The CDR3 extends over 16 amino acids. In germline, CDR1 is GTSNPN, CDR2 SVGIG (reference sequence).

The chain has TRBV30 and TRBJ2-1; TRBD2 aligns across 8 bases. Sequenced input: naive CD4+ T cells from blood. This receptor was obtained from a man younger than 45 in good health. CDR3 sequence reads: CAWSVRAGASYNEQFF. CDR3 in DNA: TGTGCCTGGAGTGTACGAGCGGGGGCCTCCTACAATGAGCAGTTCTTC.